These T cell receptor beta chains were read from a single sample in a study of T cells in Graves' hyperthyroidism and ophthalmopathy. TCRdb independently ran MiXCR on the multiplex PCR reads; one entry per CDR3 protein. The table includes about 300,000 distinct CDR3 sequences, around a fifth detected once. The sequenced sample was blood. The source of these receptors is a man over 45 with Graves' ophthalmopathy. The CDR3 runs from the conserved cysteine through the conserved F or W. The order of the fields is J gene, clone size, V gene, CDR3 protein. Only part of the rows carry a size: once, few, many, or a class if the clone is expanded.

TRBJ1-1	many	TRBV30	CAWSGQTGRDTEAFF
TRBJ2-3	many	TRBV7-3	CASSPQGAGGDTQYF
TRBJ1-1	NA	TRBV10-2	CASKGPFVNTEAFF
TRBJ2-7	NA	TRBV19	CASGAFYGDYEQYF
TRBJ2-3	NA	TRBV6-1	CASSKGQSTDTQYF
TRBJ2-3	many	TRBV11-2	CASSSRTGVYTDTQYF
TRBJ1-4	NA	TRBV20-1	CSAVYQGSEKLFF
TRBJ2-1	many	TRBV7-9	CASTRTSALKNEQFF
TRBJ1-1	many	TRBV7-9	CASSFGGYDTEAFF
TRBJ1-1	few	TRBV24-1	CATSDSPNTEAFF
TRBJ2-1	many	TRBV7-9	CASSLDGGLSDNEQFF
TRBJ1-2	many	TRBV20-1	CSAGVNYGYTF
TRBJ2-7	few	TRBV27	CASRHRTGTERSYEQYF
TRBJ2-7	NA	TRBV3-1	CASSQVPTTYEQYF
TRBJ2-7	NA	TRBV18	CASSPKRTQGSAFYEQYF
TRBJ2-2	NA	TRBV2	CASIAEGGVGELFF
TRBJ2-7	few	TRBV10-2	CASSPRDRGLYEQYF
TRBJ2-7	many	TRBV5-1	CASSLSTGGYEQYF
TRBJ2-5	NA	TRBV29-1	CSVVRASWETQYF
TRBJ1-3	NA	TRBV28	CASITAQGAREQYFGPDTIYF
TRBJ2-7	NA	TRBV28	CASSLLPLGTGGEQYF
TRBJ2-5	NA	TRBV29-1	CSVRRDGKETQYF
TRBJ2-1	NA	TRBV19	CASSIRSPGLPKQFF
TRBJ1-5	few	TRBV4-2	CASSQGSHSNQPQHF
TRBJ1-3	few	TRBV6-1	CASSGSGGRPPGNTIYF
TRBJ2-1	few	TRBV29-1	CSVEDQAGVSYNEQFF
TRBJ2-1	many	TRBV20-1	CSARDVLAGDGYNEQFF
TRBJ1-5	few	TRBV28	CASTKRGVRNQPQHF
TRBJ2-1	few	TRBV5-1	CASGREGPYNEQFF
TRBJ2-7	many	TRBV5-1	CASTYTAGGSYEQYF
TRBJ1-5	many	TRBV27	CASSLSIEGRGRNQPQHF
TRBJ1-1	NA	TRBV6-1	CASRLQMNTEAFF
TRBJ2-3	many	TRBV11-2	CASSFSPPDTQYF
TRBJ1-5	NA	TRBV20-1	CSARAFTDYSNQPQHF
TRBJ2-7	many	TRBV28	CASSSSGSGSYEQYF
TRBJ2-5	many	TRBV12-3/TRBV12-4	CASSLPGLVAAETQYF
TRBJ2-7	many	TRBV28	CASSTGGRGNRNEQYF
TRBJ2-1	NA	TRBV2	CASSDRQTLRFF
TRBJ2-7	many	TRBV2	CASNPNPGGAEQYF
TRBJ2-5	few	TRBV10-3	CAISESHLRTLRGETQYF
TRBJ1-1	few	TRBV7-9	CASSLYGTLNRGATEAFF
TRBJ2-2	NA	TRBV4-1	CASSQSGGTWDGELFF